Below, 14 T cell receptor beta chains from the same sample are listed, as sequenced in a study of T-cell reconstitution after alpha-beta-depleted transplantation in children. For TCRbeta, the library was prepared with unique molecular identifiers. TCRdb passed the PCR reads through MiXCR, listing each CDR3 protein once. The sample comprises hundreds of thousands of distinct CDR3 sequences, about a quarter of which are singletons, and about 2.5% rests with the top ten. This specimen was PBMCs, taken before TCRalphabeta/CD19-depleted stem cell transplant. The receptors originated from a girl aged 2-15 years with Fanconi anemia, due to receive a stem cell transplant.

This clonotype has at least ten counts. V gene TRBV3-1 combines with J gene TRBJ2-1; a weak D match, TRBD2 (6 bases). Germline V gene lookup returns CDR1 LGHDT and CDR2 YNNKEL (reference sequence). The CDR3 sequence is 15 residues long. Between the trimmed V and J ends, which lost 0 bases and 3 bases, there was a span of 9 bases. CDR3 DNA sequence: TGTGCCAGCAGCCAAGATGGGACTGGCTACAATGAGCAGTTCTTC. Amino acid sequence: CASSQDGTGYNEQFF.

In DNA, the CDR3 is TGTGCCAGCAGCTTAGCGGGGGCAGGAAACTATGGCTACACCTTC. It is translated as CASSLAGAGNYGYTF. V is TRBV7-4 and J is TRBJ1-2, with D perhaps matching TRBD1 (6 bases). The germline gives CDR1 SGHVT, CDR2 SQSDAQ. The CDR3 extends over 15 amino acids. The ends were cut back, 0 bases at V and 2 bases at J, with 10 bases in the middle. Looking up the rest from reference TRBV7-4 and TRBJ1-2 gives the full variable domain: GAGVSQSPRYKVAKRGRDVALRCDSISGHVTLYWYRQTLGQGSEVLTYSQSDAQRDKSGRPSGRFSAERPERSVSTLKIQRTEQGDSAVYLCASSLAGAGNYGYTFGSGTRLTVV.

The chain couples TRBV5-1 to TRBJ2-7, with D possibly TRBD1 on 5 matching bases. The V gene lost 3 bases and the J gene lost 5 bases, with 18 bases spanning the gap. CDR3 size: 15 residues. Per the germline V gene, CDR1 is SGHRS and CDR2 is YFSETQ. Here the CDR3 reads CASSYDSYSSDEQYF. CDR3 DNA: TGCGCCAGCAGCTACGACAGCTACTCCTCAGACGAGCAGTACTTC.

This sequence joins TRBV4-2 and TRBJ2-7; D call uncertain. CDR3 length: 14 residues. Germline V gives CDR1 LGHNA, CDR2 YNFKEQ. V gave up 0 bases and J gave up 1 base, with 7 bases separating them. This CDR3 reads CASSQDRVSYEQYF. CDR3 in DNA: TGTGCCAGCAGCCAAGATCGGGTGTCCTACGAGCAGTACTTC.

This clonotype was seen at least ten times. J is TRBJ2-2 and V is TRBV28, with 9 bases aligning to TRBD2. V was pared by 5 bases and J by 8 bases, with 12 bases of the junction left unmatched. The CDR3 loop spans 16 amino acids. Germline CDR1 MDHEN, CDR2 SYDVKM. The CDR3, as DNA: TGTGCCAGCAGTCTACATCAGCGGGGGGTCTCTGGGGAGCTGTTTTTT. It translates to CASSLHQRGVSGELFF.

This chain joins TRBV12-3 or TRBV12-4 and TRBJ2-1; TRBD2 agrees at 9 bases. This CDR3 is built from 12 residues. V trimming: 6 bases; J trimming: 8 bases; junction bases outside the gene matches: 2. The CDR3 nucleotides are TGTGCCAGCAGACGACTAGCGGATGAGCAGTTCTTC. It encodes CASRRLADEQFF.

This clonotype has at least ten counts. V and J are TRBV6-5 and TRBJ2-7; 7 bases are shared with TRBD1. Losses at the gene ends were 6 bases for V and 0 bases for J; bases not matched to a gene: 11. The CDR3 is made up of 16 amino acids. The germline V gene has CDR1 MNHEY and CDR2 SVGAGI. As DNA, the CDR3 is TGTGCCAGCAGCCGAAGGGGACAGCTGAGCTCCTACGAGCAGTACTTC. It codes for CASSRRGQLSSYEQYF.

The CDR3 sequence is CASSLRGAITDTQYF. In DNA, the CDR3 is TGTGCCAGCAGTTTAAGGGGGGCCATCACAGATACGCAGTATTTT. The chain combines TRBV28 with TRBJ2-3; D may be TRBD1 or TRBD2 (6 bases each). Germline CDR1 and CDR2: MDHEN and SYDVKM. V lost 2 bases and J 2 bases, leaving 11 bases between the germline ends. The CDR3 runs to 15 residues.

This clonotype was seen many times. The gene calls are TRBV7-3 and TRBJ2-1; 7 positions agree with TRBD2. V lost 2 bases, J lost 8 bases, and 12 bases stayed unmatched. The CDR3 extends over 16 amino acids. CDR1 is SGHTA and CDR2 is FQGTGA in the germline V gene. CDR3 sequence: CASSLYYGGGRDEQFF. CDR3 DNA: TGTGCCAGCAGCTTATATTATGGGGGAGGGCGGGATGAGCAGTTCTTC.

The chain employs TRBV29-1 and TRBJ2-3; possibly TRBD1 or TRBD2 for D (5 bases each). This CDR3 is built from 13 residues. The ends were cut back, 7 bases at V and 0 bases at J, with 11 bases in the middle. The germline V gene encodes CDR1 SQVTM and CDR2 ANQGSEA. CDR3 bases: TGCAGCGAAGGGACGGGTAGCACAGATACGCAGTATTTT. Translated: CSEGTGSTDTQYF.

The rearrangement links TRBV7-6 to TRBJ2-5; D gene unclear. CDR1 and CDR2 (germline): SGHVS, FNYEAQ. Trimming took off 2 bases at V and 1 base at J, with 11 bases between the two ends. The CDR3 runs 15 residues. This CDR3 reads CASSLILEPQETQYF. CDR3 DNA: TGTGCCAGCAGCTTAATCCTAGAACCCCAAGAGACCCAGTACTTC.

This clonotype was seen many times. The chain links TRBV29-1 to TRBJ2-1; D is uncertain. This CDR3 comprises 13 residues. The V gene's germline CDR1 is SQVTM and CDR2 ANQGSEA. V was shortened by 7 bases and J by 0 bases, with 10 bases between the two germline ends. The CDR3 reads CSGDKISYNEQFF. The CDR3 bases are TGCAGCGGTGACAAGATCTCCTACAATGAGCAGTTCTTC.

This clonotype showed up many times. The chain couples TRBV10-3 to TRBJ2-2; TRBD1 matches 9 bases. V lost 6 bases, J lost 6 bases, and 5 bases stayed unmatched. Germline assignment: CDR1 ENHRY and CDR2 SYGVKD. This CDR3 spans 14 amino acids. The CDR3 region is CAIRLRTGAGELFF. For the CDR3, the DNA is TGTGCCATCAGGCTCCGGACAGGGGCCGGGGAGCTGTTTTTT.

This rearrangement joins TRBV4-2 to TRBJ2-1; TRBD2 matches 8 bases. After removal of 0 bases from V and 4 bases from J, the junction contained 8 bases not matched to a gene. Germline V lookup: CDR1 LGHNA, CDR2 YNFKEQ. There are 17 residues in the CDR3. The CDR3 DNA sequence: TGTGCCAGCAGCCAAGAAGGGGTAGCGGGGCCTTACAATGAGCAGTTCTTC. Residues: CASSQEGVAGPYNEQFF.